This TCR beta chain was profiled in a study of T cells after posttransplantation cyclophosphamide. Only in-frame clones appear in the TCRdb table, and some are missing; sequencing was by immunoSEQ multiplex PCR. Listed for the sample are 30,000 or so clones, none seen a single time. This clone was recorded many times. V was pared by 0 bases and J by 0 bases, with 6 bases between. CDR3 length equals 15 residues. Germline V gene data show CDR1 as SGHTA and CDR2 as FQGNSA. The sequence was obtained from a woman aged 25 to 45 in good health and a related stem cell transplant donor. The V and J genes are TRBV7-2 and TRBJ1-5; D is undetermined. The sequencing input was PBMCs. CDR3 DNA sequence: TGTGCCAGCAGCTTAGCAGGGTATAGCAATCAGCCCCAGCATTTT. Translated: CASSLAGYSNQPQHF.